This T cell receptor beta chain was retrieved from a study of T cell changes during pregnancy in multiple sclerosis. This table comes from immunoSEQ multiplex PCR, and its TCRdb copy is limited to in-frame clones, with some not included. In the table there are about 51,000 clones, 85% to 95% of which are singletons. CDR3 size: 14 residues. Germline V gives CDR1 SGHAT, CDR2 FQNNGV. Trimming cost V 1 base and J 2 bases, with 9 bases left between them. This chain connects TRBV11-2 to TRBJ2-7; D is possibly TRBD1 (6 bases). This sequence originates from a female donor with multiple sclerosis, enrolled in a pregnancy study. Sample: CD8+ T cells from peripheral blood mononuclear cells, taken in the second trimester of pregnancy. The chain's CDR3 is CASSLGSGAYEQYF. For the CDR3, the DNA is TGTGCCAGCAGCTTAGGTTCAGGGGCCTACGAGCAGTACTTC. Drawing the rest from reference TRBV11-2 and TRBJ2-7, the complete variable domain is EAGVAQSPRYKIIEKRQSVAFWCNPISGHATLYWYQQILGQGPKLLIQFQNNGVVDDSQLPKDRFSAERLKGVDSTLKIQPAKLEDSAVYLCASSLGSGAYEQYFGPGTRLTVT.